This T cell receptor (beta chain) was recorded in a study of cytomegalovirus exposure and HLA in healthy donors. Study details: Membership in the Caucasian-associated ancestry cluster was found for 81% of nearly 400 genotyped donors. Findings of the study overall: Some segments of the V type, notably TRBV6-2 and TRBV6-3, were excluded as indistinguishable. Being productive about 87% or about 30% of the time was typical of most TCR beta V segments in an earlier analysis.

This clone appeared a few times. Its cognate antigen is unknown. At the time of sampling, donors were nominally healthy, though unrecorded immune exposures were likely. PCR amplification relied on 60 Vbeta primers (plus 13 Jbeta primers). This table comes from immunoSEQ multiplex PCR, and its TCRdb copy is limited to in-frame clones, with some not included. The sample lists roughly 130,000 clones; 80% were seen once. Per germline, CDR1 GTSNPN and CDR2 SVGIG (reference sequence). The CDR3 sequence is 13 residues long. V gave up 0 bases and J gave up 2 bases, with 7 bases separating them. The clonotype was recovered from a male donor in good health and CMV-seronegative. J is TRBJ1-2 and V is TRBV30; D unclear. Specimen: PBMCs. CDR3 protein: CAWSVAENYGYTF. The CDR3 DNA reads as TGTGCCTGGAGTGTAGCCGAGAACTATGGCTACACCTTC.